The 3 T cell receptor beta chains given below trace back to one sample, sequenced in a study of T cells in localized non-small cell lung cancer. Data came from immunoSEQ multiplex PCR; TCRdb stores just in-frame clones and leaves some out. The sample shows about 1,400 clones, over 25% of them seen only once. This material consisted of lung tumor tissue, taken before any cancer treatment. These receptors came from a woman aged 40 to 75 with stage I lung adenocarcinoma.

The rearrangement uses TRBV28 and TRBJ1-5; maybe TRBD1 (6 bases). The CDR3 is made up of 16 amino acids. V was pared by 6 bases and J by 5 bases, with 20 bases between. Germline loops: CDR1 MDHEN, CDR2 SYDVKM. The CDR3 protein is CASRDRGGQGYQPQHF. The CDR3 region has the DNA TGTGCCAGCAGGGACCGCGGGGGGCAGGGGTATCAGCCCCAGCATTTT.

CDR3 DNA sequence: TGTGCCAGCAGCCCTCGGTGGGGTCGTGCGGGAATTGTACCGGAGACCCAGTACTTC. Translated: CASSPRWGRAGIVPETQYF. The V and J genes are TRBV6-8 and TRBJ2-5; TRBD2 is a possible D gene (6 bases). Germline V gene sequence: CDR1 MNHGY, CDR2 SAAAGT. The CDR3 spans 19 residues. Trimming removed 6 bases at V and 5 bases at J, with 31 bases between.

The V and J genes are TRBV15 and TRBJ2-5; 9 nucleotides line up with TRBD2. The length of the CDR3 is 16 residues. From germline, CDR1 is LNHNV and CDR2 YYDKDF (reference sequence). Unmatched junction bases numbered 13, after V lost 6 bases and J lost 5 bases. CDR3 sequence: CATRESQRGAGETQYF. CDR3 sequence (DNA): TGTGCCACCAGAGAATCCCAGCGGGGGGCGGGGGAGACCCAGTACTTC. Full variable domain (outside the CDR3, taken from reference TRBV15 and TRBJ2-5): DAMVIQNPRYQVTQFGKPVTLSCSQTLNHNVMYWYQQKSSQAPKLLFHYYDKDFNNEADTPDNFQSRRPNTSFCFLDIRSPGLGDTAMYLCATRESQRGAGETQYFGPGTRLLVL.